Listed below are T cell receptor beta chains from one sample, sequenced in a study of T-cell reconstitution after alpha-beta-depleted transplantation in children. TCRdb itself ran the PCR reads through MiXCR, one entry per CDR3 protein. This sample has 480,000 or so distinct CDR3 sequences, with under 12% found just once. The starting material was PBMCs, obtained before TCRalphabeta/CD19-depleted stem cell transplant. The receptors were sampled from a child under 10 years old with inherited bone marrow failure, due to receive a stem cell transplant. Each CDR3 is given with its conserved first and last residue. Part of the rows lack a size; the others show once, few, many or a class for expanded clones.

CSVEGRTGELFF,many,TRBV29-1
CSASSAGRDGYTF,many,TRBV20-1
CASSPLTAIPYNEQFF,many,TRBV9
CASSPLTSLNEQYF,many,TRBV5-1
CASGFTYNEQFF,many,TRBV14
CASSARTNSYNEQFF,NA,TRBV7-6
CASCTGGNQPQHF,many,TRBV6-1
CASSSTSGFRQETQYF,many,TRBV27
CASSGDNTDTQYF,many,TRBV13
CASSSLHLNTGELFF,many,TRBV19
CANPTQDHGYTF,NA,TRBV19
CSARPRGYGYGYTF,NA,TRBV20-1
CASTETRAREQFF,many,TRBV25-1
CASSPRQGGNEKLFF,many,TRBV4-3
CASSQEGRASGRVNEQFF,many,TRBV4-3
CASRESYGYTF,many,TRBV28
CASTQIQGRGGYTF,many,TRBV4-1
CASSLYSGYNEQFF,many,TRBV6-5
CAISRQVGEDTQYF,many,TRBV10-3
CSARGTTNYEQYF,once,TRBV20-1
CASSQVLRVITGELFF,NA,TRBV4-1
CASSGGLTGVVRYEQYF,many,TRBV6-1
CASSNRGTRELFF,NA,TRBV4-2